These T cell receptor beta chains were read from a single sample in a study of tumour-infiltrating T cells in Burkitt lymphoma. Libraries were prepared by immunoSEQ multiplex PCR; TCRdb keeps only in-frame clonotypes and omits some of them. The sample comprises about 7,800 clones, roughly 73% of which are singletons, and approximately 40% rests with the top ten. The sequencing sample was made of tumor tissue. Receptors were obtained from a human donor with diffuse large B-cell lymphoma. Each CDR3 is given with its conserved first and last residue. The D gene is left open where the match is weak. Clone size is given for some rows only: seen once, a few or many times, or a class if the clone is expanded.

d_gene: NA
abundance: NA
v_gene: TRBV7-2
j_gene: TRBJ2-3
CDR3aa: CASSLAQRTDTQYF
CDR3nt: TGTGCCAGCAGCTTAGCGCAGAGAACAGATACGCAGTATTTT

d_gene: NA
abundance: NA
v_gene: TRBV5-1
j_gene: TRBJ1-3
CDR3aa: CASSLAGTAGNTIYF
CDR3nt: TGCGCCAGCAGCTTGGCCGGAACAGCAGGAAACACCATATATTTT

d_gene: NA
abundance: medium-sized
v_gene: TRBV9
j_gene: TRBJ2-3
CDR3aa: CASSTPGGPNTQYF
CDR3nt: TGTGCCAGCAGCACCCCCGGGGGGCCGAATACGCAGTATTTT

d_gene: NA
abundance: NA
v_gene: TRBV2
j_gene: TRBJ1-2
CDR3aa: CASREDINYGYTF
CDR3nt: TGTGCCAGCAGGGAGGATATTAACTATGGCTACACCTTC

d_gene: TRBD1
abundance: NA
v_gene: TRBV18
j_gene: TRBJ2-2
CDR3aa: CASTGDTGELFF
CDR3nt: TGTGCCAGTACAGGGGACACCGGGGAGCTGTTTTTT

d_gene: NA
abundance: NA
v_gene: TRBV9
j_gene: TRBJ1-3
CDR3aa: CASSVRDGYPGNTIYF
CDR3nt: TGTGCCAGCAGCGTCCGGGACGGTTACCCCGGAAACACCATATATTTT

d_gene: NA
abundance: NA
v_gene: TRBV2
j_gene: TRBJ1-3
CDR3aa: CASSVDGRGNTIYF
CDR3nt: TGTGCCAGCAGTGTTGACGGCCGTGGAAACACCATATATTTT

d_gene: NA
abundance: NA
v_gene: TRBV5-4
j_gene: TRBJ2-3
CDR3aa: CASSKDSTDTQYF
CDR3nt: TGTGCCAGCAGCAAGGACAGCACAGATACGCAGTATTTT

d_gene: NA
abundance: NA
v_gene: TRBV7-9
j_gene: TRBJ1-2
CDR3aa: CASSLASFYGYTF
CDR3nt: TGTGCCAGCAGCTTAGCCAGTTTCTATGGCTACACCTTC

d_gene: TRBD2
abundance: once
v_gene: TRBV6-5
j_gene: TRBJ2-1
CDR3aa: CASRKTSGDNEQFF
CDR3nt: TGTGCCAGCAGAAAGACTAGCGGGGACAATGAGCAGTTCTTC

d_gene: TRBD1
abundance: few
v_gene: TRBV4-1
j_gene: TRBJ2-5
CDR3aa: CASSQDPDRAETQYF
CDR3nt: TGCGCCAGCAGCCAAGATCCCGACAGGGCAGAGACCCAGTACTTC

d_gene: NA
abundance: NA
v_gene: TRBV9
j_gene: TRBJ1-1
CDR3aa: CASSVGDYNTEAFF
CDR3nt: TGTGCCAGCAGCGTAGGTGATTATAACACTGAAGCTTTCTTT

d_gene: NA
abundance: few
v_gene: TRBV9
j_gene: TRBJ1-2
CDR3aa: CASRTSGGSYGYTF
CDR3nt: TGTGCCAGCAGAACTTCGGGGGGGAGCTATGGCTACACCTTC

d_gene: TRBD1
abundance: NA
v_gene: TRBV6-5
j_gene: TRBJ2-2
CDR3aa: CASSSGQGGGELFF
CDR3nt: TGTGCCAGCAGCTCGGGACAGGGGGGCGGGGAGCTGTTTTTT

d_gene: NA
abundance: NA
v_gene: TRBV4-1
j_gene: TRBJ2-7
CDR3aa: CASSQDAGRRYF
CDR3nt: TGCGCCAGCAGCCAAGATGCAGGGCGACGGTACTTC

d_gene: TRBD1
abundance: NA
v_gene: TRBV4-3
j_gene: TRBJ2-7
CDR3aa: CASSPWTGDYEQYF
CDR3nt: TGCGCCAGCAGCCCCTGGACAGGGGATTACGAGCAGTACTTC

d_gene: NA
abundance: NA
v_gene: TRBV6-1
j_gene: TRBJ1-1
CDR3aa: CASSYGVGAFF
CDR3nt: TGTGCCAGCAGTTACGGGGTGGGGGCTTTCTTT